These 28 T cell receptor beta chains were all obtained from the same sample, sequenced in a study of Ad26.COV2.S vaccination and SARS-CoV-2 variants. Assay used: immunoSEQ multiplex PCR; TCRdb lists only in-frame clones, some missing. This sample has nearly 400,000 clones; around 89% occur once, and the top ten carry under 2%. The treatment denotes: about 20 received Ad26.COV2.S at low or high dose, single or two shots; 5 received placebo; per-sample allocation not given. Specimens were obtained on day 63 following the first vaccine or placebo injection. The specimen comprised peripheral blood, sampled in a trial of Ad26.COV2.S vaccine versus placebo. Source of these receptors: a person between 18 and 65 years old who received the Ad26.COV2.S COVID-19 vaccine or a placebo.

The chain is built from TRBV6-1 and TRBJ2-7; D is unclear. The CDR3 is 12 amino acids. Germline V gene lookup returns CDR1 MNHNS and CDR2 SASEGT. The V and J ends lost 2 bases and 0 bases respectively, with 2 bases between them. CDR3 loop: CASSEHSYEQYF. Written as DNA, the CDR3 is TGTGCCAGCAGTGAACACTCCTACGAGCAGTACTTC.

Of note for this clone: Other DNA sequences in the sample encode the same CDR3. The chain has TRBV6-2 or TRBV6-3 and TRBJ2-5; perhaps TRBD2 as D (6 bases). The CDR3 covers 15 residues. Germline V gene sequence: CDR1 MNHEY, CDR2 SVGEGT. Trimming removed 6 bases from V and 1 base from J, with 15 bases in between. CDR3 sequence reads: CASSYPDYLQETQYF. Written as DNA, the CDR3 is TGTGCCAGCAGCTATCCGGACTATCTCCAAGAGACCCAGTACTTC.

This sequence joins TRBV10-1 and TRBJ2-7, with a weak D call TRBD2 (5 bases). The V and J ends lost 0 bases and 9 bases respectively, with 15 bases between them. The CDR3 is made up of 14 amino acids. Per germline, CDR1 WNHNN and CDR2 SYGVQD (reference sequence). The CDR3 DNA follows: TGCGCCAGCAGTGAGTCCGGCGGGTTTTTCGGGCAGTACTTC. It translates to CASSESGGFFGQYF.

The CDR3 here is CASSFGQNTGELFF. The CDR3 DNA reads TGTGCCAGCAGCTTCGGACAGAACACCGGGGAGCTGTTTTTT. This chain links TRBV7-3 with TRBJ2-2; tentative D call: TRBD1 (5 bases). Germline loops: CDR1 SGHTA, CDR2 FQGTGA. V lost 3 bases, J lost 1 base, and 6 bases lay in between. The CDR3 totals 14 residues.

V is TRBV5-3 and J is TRBJ1-1; D is undetermined. TRBV5-3 is an ORF for which the function is uncertain. This CDR3 is built from 12 residues. V lost 1 base to trimming and J lost 5 bases, with 6 bases between them. This CDR3 reads CARSLCETEAFF. The CDR3 bases are TGTGCCAGAAGCTTGTGTGAAACTGAAGCTTTCTTT.

Ten or more counts support this clone. V and J are TRBV19 and TRBJ1-1, with D perhaps TRBD1 (5 bases). Germline CDR1 LNHDA, CDR2 SQIVND (reference sequence). CDR3 length: 13 residues. The V end lost 5 bases, the J end lost 4 bases, and 11 bases lay between the germline ends. Here the CDR3 reads CASSLVGGTEAFF. In DNA, the CDR3 is TGTGCCAGTAGTTTGGTGGGGGGCACTGAAGCTTTCTTT. Full variable domain (remainder filled in from reference TRBV19 and TRBJ1-1): DGGITQSPKYLFRKEGQNVTLSCEQNLNHDAMYWYRQDPGQGLRLIYYSQIVNDFQKGDIAEGYSVSREKKESFPLTVTSAQKNPTAFYLCASSLVGGTEAFFGQGTRLTVV.

V gene TRBV5-1 combines with J gene TRBJ2-7, with 10 bases aligning to TRBD2. CDR1 is SGHRS, CDR2 YFSETQ, per germline. Trimming at V came to 0 bases and at J to 5 bases, leaving 5 bases not matched to a gene. This CDR3 spans 15 amino acids. The DNA for the CDR3 is TGCGCCAGCAGCTTGGCGAGCGGGAGGGTCCACGAGCAGTACTTC. It is translated as CASSLASGRVHEQYF.

V usage is TRBV11-2 and J usage is TRBJ1-4; 7 nucleotides align to TRBD1. The germline gives CDR1 SGHAT, CDR2 FQNNGV. Unmatched junction bases numbered 15, after V lost 1 base and J lost 7 bases. The CDR3 has 18 amino acids. CDR3 in amino acids: CASSLVIWEKGASEKLFF. The CDR3 DNA reads TGTGCCAGCAGCTTAGTGATCTGGGAAAAGGGGGCTTCTGAAAAACTGTTTTTT.

The V and J genes are TRBV9 and TRBJ2-3, with 7 nucleotides matching TRBD2. The ends lost 2 bases at V and 0 bases at J; junction bases unmatched: 6. This CDR3 is 16 amino acids long. In germline, CDR1 is SGDLS, CDR2 YYNGEE. CDR3 residues: CASSVSSGYSTDTQYF. DNA of the CDR3: TGTGCCAGCAGCGTCAGTAGCGGGTACAGCACAGATACGCAGTATTTT.

The rearrangement uses TRBV19 and TRBJ2-7; 10 bases agree with TRBD1. The CDR3 covers 16 residues. CDR1 is LNHDA and CDR2 is SQIVND in the germline V gene (reference sequence). V shed 5 bases, J shed 3 bases, and the junction held 10 bases outside the gene matches. The CDR3 coding sequence is TGTGCCAGTAGTGAGGGGGGACAGGGGTTTTACTACGAGCAGTACTTC. It yields the protein CASSEGGQGFYYEQYF.

The chain combines TRBV5-1 with TRBJ1-1; TRBD1 aligns across 7 bases. Germline V CDR1 and CDR2: SGHRS, YFSETQ. Trimming at V came to 8 bases and at J to 3 bases, leaving 7 bases not matched to a gene. The CDR3 covers 13 residues. CDR3 DNA sequence: TGCGCCAGTTCCGGGACAGACTACACTGAAGCTTTCTTT. It is translated as CASSGTDYTEAFF.

This clone has just one count. The CDR3 bases are TGTGCCAGCAGCCTAGGGGCCAGAGCTTTTAGGGAGCAGTACTTC. It encodes CASSLGARAFREQYF. The chain links TRBV7-8 to TRBJ2-7; D may be TRBD1 (5 bases). The CDR3 is made up of 15 amino acids. V lost 5 bases, J lost 7 bases, and 21 bases lay in between. Germline V gives CDR1 SGHVS, CDR2 FQNEAQ. Together with reference TRBV7-8 and TRBJ2-7, the CDR3 gives the full variable domain: GAGVSQSPRYKVAKRGQDVALRCDPISGHVSLFWYQQALGQGPEFLTYFQNEAQLDKSGLPSDRFFAERPEGSVSTLKIQRTQQEDSAVYLCASSLGARAFREQYFGPGTRLTVT.

This rearrangement joins TRBV9 to TRBJ2-5; D not certain. V lost 0 bases and J lost 5, with 17 bases in between. The length of the CDR3 is 16 residues. The germline V gene has CDR1 SGDLS and CDR2 YYNGEE. The CDR3 sequence is CASSVAVGLPPETQYF. The CDR3 region has the DNA TGTGCCAGCAGCGTAGCCGTGGGTCTCCCCCCCGAGACCCAGTACTTC.

In DNA, the CDR3 is TGTGCTAGTGGCCCAGGCGGGGGGGAGACCCAGTACTTC. Translation gives CASGPGGGETQYF. The V and J genes are TRBV12-5 and TRBJ2-5, with 8 bases aligning to TRBD2. Germline loops: CDR1 LGHNT, CDR2 FRNRAP. CDR3 length: 13 residues. The V gene end was trimmed by 6 bases and the J gene end by 5 bases; junction bases not matched to a gene: 5.

The chain couples TRBV28 to TRBJ2-1, with 9 bases identical to TRBD2. Germline lookup yields CDR1 MDHEN and CDR2 SYDVKM. The CDR3 spans 14 residues. Trimming took 8 bases from V and 8 from J; bases not matched to a gene: 10. DNA of the CDR3: TGTGCCAGCCAAGTAGCGGGAGAGCGGGATGAGCAGTTCTTC. As protein: CASQVAGERDEQFF.

The CDR3 nucleotides are TGTGCCAGCAGCTCAGGGGTTAACACTGAAGCTTTCTTT. Translating gives CASSSGVNTEAFF. The chain is built from TRBV7-7 and TRBJ1-1, with a tentative D call TRBD1 (6 bases). Per the germline V gene, CDR1 is SSHAT and CDR2 is FNYEAQ (reference sequence). The CDR3 runs 13 residues. The V and J ends lost 4 bases and 2 bases respectively, with 8 bases between them. Full variable domain (outside the CDR3, taken from reference TRBV7-7 and TRBJ1-1): GAGVSQSPRYKVTKRGQDVTLRCDPISSHATLYWYQQALGQGPEFLTYFNYEAQPDKSGLPSDRFSAERPEGSISTLTIQRTEQRDSAMYRCASSSGVNTEAFFGQGTRLTVV.

This clone was counted many times. CDR3 coding DNA: TGTGCCAGTAGTTCCCGGGACATCGACTATGGCTACACCTTC. Residues: CASSSRDIDYGYTF. The V gene is TRBV19, the J gene TRBJ1-2, with D possibly TRBD1 on 6 matching bases. This CDR3 contains 14 residues. Per the germline V gene, CDR1 is LNHDA and CDR2 is SQIVND (reference sequence). The ends were cut back, 5 bases at V and 3 bases at J, with 13 bases in the middle.

This clone has only a few counts. This rearrangement joins TRBV7-6 to TRBJ1-6; 8 nucleotides line up with TRBD1. Trimming took 1 base from V and 13 from J; bases not matched to a gene: 6. From germline, CDR1 is SGHVS and CDR2 FNYEAQ. The CDR3 has 14 amino acids. CDR3 in DNA: TGTGCCAGCAGCTTAGGACAGGGGCTGACGCCCCTCCACTTT. It encodes CASSLGQGLTPLHF.

As DNA, the CDR3 is TGTGCCAGCAGTTGGGGACAGAGCTATGGCTACACCTTC. Residues: CASSWGQSYGYTF. The rearrangement links TRBV28 to TRBJ1-2, with TRBD1 matching over 7 bases. Germline V gene sequence: CDR1 MDHEN, CDR2 SYDVKM. The trim removed 4 bases at V and 4 bases at J, leaving 3 bases unmatched. The CDR3 extends over 13 amino acids.

This chain joins TRBV4-1 and TRBJ1-3; 7 positions agree with TRBD1. This CDR3 contains 17 residues. Germline CDR1 reads MGHRA; CDR2 reads YSYEKL. The V and J ends lost 4 bases and 5 bases, in that order; junction bases with no gene match: 14. CDR3 loop: CASSRSPTRGRRNTIYF. DNA for the CDR3: TGCGCCAGCAGCCGATCCCCAACCAGGGGGAGGAGAAACACCATATATTTT.

This chain uses TRBV5-6 with TRBJ2-2, with D perhaps matching TRBD1 (6 bases). Germline lookup yields CDR1 SGHDT and CDR2 YYEEEE. Trimming removed 4 bases at V and 0 bases at J, with 13 bases between. The CDR3 extends over 16 amino acids. The CDR3 spells CASSHSGTTNTGELFF. CDR3 nucleotide sequence: TGTGCCAGCAGCCACTCCGGGACAACGAACACCGGGGAGCTGTTTTTT.

This clone showed up just once. The rearrangement links TRBV5-1 to TRBJ2-3; a weak D match, TRBD1 (6 bases). The CDR3 covers 16 residues. Germline V gene data show CDR1 as SGHRS and CDR2 as YFSETQ. V lost 0 bases and J lost 0, with 11 bases in between. The CDR3 region has the DNA TGCGCCAGCAGCTTGGGACAGGTCCTTAGCACAGATACGCAGTATTTT. Translating it yields CASSLGQVLSTDTQYF.

The chain combines TRBV19 with TRBJ1-5, with D possibly being TRBD1 (5 bases). V was cut by 5 bases and J by 7 bases, with 12 bases left in between. Germline CDR1 LNHDA, CDR2 SQIVND (reference sequence). The CDR3 is made up of 13 amino acids. CDR3: CASSPGLTQPQHF. CDR3 in DNA: TGTGCCAGTAGTCCAGGGCTTACCCAGCCCCAGCATTTT. Looking up the rest from reference TRBV19 and TRBJ1-5 gives the full variable domain: DGGITQSPKYLFRKEGQNVTLSCEQNLNHDAMYWYRQDPGQGLRLIYYSQIVNDFQKGDIAEGYSVSREKKESFPLTVTSAQKNPTAFYLCASSPGLTQPQHFGDGTRLSIL.

This rearrangement joins TRBV20-1 to TRBJ2-1; D call uncertain. Germline V gene lookup returns CDR1 DFQATT and CDR2 SNEGSKA (reference sequence). The V end lost 3 bases, the J end lost 5 bases, and 11 bases lay between the germline ends. This CDR3 comprises 13 residues. CDR3 sequence (DNA): TGCAGTGCTAGTCCCCGCAGAAACAATGAGCAGTTCTTC. Translated: CSASPRRNNEQFF.

The rearrangement joins TRBV19 to TRBJ2-1; 8 nucleotides agree with TRBD1. This CDR3 region has 15 residues. Germline trimming cut 1 base from V and 6 bases from J; bases unmatched to any gene: 5. Germline lookup yields CDR1 LNHDA and CDR2 SQIVND (reference sequence). CDR3: CASSIGQGPFNEQFF. CDR3 bases: TGTGCCAGTAGTATAGGACAGGGGCCTTTCAATGAGCAGTTCTTC. Complete variable domain (other parts from reference TRBV19 and TRBJ2-1): DGGITQSPKYLFRKEGQNVTLSCEQNLNHDAMYWYRQDPGQGLRLIYYSQIVNDFQKGDIAEGYSVSREKKESFPLTVTSAQKNPTAFYLCASSIGQGPFNEQFFGPGTRLTVL.

The chain links TRBV28 to TRBJ1-1; D possibly corresponds to TRBD1 (6 bases). V was shortened by 5 bases and J by 5 bases, with 18 bases between the two germline ends. Germline assignment: CDR1 MDHEN and CDR2 SYDVKM. The CDR3 extends over 15 amino acids. The CDR3 is CASSPRGEGSTEAFF. DNA of the CDR3: TGTGCCAGCAGTCCGAGGGGGGAGGGGTCTACTGAAGCTTTCTTT.

V and J are TRBV19 and TRBJ1-5; perhaps TRBD1 as D (5 bases). Germline-derived CDR1 and CDR2 are LNHDA and SQIVND (reference sequence). The germline V and J ends were trimmed by 1 base and 6 bases, with 10 bases remaining between them. The CDR3 is 14 amino acids. For the CDR3, the DNA is TGTGCCAGTAGTATAGGGCAGGGCATTCAGCCCCAGCATTTT. Its protein product is CASSIGQGIQPQHF.

The genes are TRBV11-2 and TRBJ1-3, with a weak D call TRBD1 (5 bases). CDR1 is SGHAT, CDR2 FQNNGV, per germline. V was trimmed by 5 bases and J by 3 bases, leaving 14 bases between them. There are 15 residues in the CDR3. CDR3 in amino acids: CASSLGATVGNTIYF. CDR3 in DNA: TGTGCCAGCAGCCTAGGGGCTACGGTTGGAAACACCATATATTTT.